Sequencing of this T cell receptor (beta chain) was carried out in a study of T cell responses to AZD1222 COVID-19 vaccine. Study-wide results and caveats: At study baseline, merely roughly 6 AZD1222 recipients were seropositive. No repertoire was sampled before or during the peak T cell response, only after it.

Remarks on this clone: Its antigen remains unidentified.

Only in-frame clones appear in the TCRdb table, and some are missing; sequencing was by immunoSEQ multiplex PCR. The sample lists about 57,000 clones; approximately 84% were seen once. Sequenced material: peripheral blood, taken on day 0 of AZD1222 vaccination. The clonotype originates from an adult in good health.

The CDR3 loop reads CASSEWGTNEKLFF. In DNA form, the CDR3 reads TGTGCCAGCAGTGAGTGGGGGACTAATGAAAAACTGTTTTTT. The V call is TRBV6-1, the J call TRBJ1-4; possible D gene TRBD1, 5 bases. Per germline, CDR1 MNHNS and CDR2 SASEGT. Trimming pared 3 bases from V and 2 bases from J, leaving 7 bases between. The CDR3 covers 14 residues.